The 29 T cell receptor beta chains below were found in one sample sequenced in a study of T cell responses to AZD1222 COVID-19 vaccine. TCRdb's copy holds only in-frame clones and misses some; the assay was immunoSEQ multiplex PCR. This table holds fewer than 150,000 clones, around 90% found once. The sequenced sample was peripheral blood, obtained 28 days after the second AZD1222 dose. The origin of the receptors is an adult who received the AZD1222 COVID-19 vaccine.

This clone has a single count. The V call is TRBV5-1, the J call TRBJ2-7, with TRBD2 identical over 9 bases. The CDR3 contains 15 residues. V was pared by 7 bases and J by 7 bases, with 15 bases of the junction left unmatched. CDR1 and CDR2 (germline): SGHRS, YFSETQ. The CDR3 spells CASQQGGTSWREQYF. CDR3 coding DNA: TGCGCCAGCCAGCAAGGGGGGACTAGCTGGAGAGAGCAGTACTTC.

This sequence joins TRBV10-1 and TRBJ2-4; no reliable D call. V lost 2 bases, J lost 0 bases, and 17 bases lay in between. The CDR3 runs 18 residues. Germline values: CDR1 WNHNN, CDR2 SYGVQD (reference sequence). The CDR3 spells CASSEAAATWLAKNIQYF. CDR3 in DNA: TGCGCCAGCAGTGAGGCGGCCGCTACGTGGCTAGCCAAAAACATTCAGTACTTC.

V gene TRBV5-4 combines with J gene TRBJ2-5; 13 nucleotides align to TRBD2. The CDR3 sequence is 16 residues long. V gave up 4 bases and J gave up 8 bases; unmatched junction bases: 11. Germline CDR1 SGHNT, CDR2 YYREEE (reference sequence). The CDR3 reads CASSPGLAGVMNTQYF. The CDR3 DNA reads TGTGCCAGCAGCCCCGGACTAGCGGGGGTCATGAACACCCAGTACTTC. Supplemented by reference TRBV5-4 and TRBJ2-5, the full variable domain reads ETGVTQSPTHLIKTRGQQVTLRCSSQSGHNTVSWYQQALGQGPQFIFQYYREEENGRGNFPPRFSGLQFPNYSSELNVNALELDDSALYLCASSPGLAGVMNTQYFGPGTRLLVL.

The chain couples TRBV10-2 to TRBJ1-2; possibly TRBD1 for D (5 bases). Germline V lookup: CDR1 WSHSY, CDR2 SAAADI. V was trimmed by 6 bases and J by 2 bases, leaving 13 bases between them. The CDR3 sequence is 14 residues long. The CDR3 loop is CASSPTRGNYGYTF. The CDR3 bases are TGCGCCAGCAGCCCCACCCGGGGGAACTATGGCTACACCTTC.

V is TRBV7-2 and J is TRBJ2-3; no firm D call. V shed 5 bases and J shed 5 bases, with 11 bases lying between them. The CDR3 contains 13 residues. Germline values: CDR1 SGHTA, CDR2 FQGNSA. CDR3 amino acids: CASSHQTGDTQYF. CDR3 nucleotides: TGTGCCAGCAGCCACCAAACGGGAGATACGCAGTATTTT.

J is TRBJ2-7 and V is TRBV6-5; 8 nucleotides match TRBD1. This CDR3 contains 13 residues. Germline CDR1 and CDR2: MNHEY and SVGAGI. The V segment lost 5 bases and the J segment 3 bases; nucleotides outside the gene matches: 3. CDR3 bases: TGTGCCAGCAGTCAGACAGGGGTCTACGAGCAGTACTTC. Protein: CASSQTGVYEQYF.

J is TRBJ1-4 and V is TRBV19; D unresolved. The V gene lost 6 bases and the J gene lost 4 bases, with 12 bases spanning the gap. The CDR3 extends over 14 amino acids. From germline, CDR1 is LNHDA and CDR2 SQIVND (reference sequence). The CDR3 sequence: CASSSWEINEKLFF. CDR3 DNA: TGTGCCAGTAGCAGTTGGGAGATTAATGAAAAACTGTTTTTT.

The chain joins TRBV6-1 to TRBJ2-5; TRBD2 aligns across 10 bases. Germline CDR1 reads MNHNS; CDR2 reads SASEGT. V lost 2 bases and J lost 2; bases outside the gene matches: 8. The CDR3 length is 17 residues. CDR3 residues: CASSEWGSGGTQETQYF. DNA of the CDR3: TGTGCCAGCAGTGAATGGGGTAGCGGGGGGACTCAAGAGACCCAGTACTTC.

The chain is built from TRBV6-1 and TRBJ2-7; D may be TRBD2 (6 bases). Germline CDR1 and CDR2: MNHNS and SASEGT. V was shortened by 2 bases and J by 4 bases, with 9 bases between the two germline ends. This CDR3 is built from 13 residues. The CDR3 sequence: CASSEQAGYEQYF. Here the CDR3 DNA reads TGTGCCAGCAGTGAACAGGCGGGATACGAGCAGTACTTC.

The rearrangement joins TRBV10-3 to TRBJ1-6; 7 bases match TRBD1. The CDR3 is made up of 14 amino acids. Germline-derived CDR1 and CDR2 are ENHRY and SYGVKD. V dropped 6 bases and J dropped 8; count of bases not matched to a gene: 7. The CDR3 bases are TGTGCCATCAGGGGGAGGGGGCTGGATTCACCCCTCCACTTT. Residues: CAIRGRGLDSPLHF.

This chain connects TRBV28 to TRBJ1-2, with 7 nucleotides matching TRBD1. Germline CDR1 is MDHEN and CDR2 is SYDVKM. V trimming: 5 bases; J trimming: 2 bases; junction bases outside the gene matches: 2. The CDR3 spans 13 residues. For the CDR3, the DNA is TGTGCCAGCAGTACAGGGGTGAACTATGGCTACACCTTC. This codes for CASSTGVNYGYTF.

This CDR3 is CASSPSTYGELFF. As DNA, the CDR3 is TGTGCCAGCAGCCCCAGCACTTACGGGGAGCTGTTTTTT. This sequence joins TRBV7-3 and TRBJ2-2; D is unresolved. The V and J ends lost 5 bases and 7 bases respectively, with 11 bases between them. The CDR3 length is 13 residues. CDR1 is SGHTA and CDR2 is FQGTGA in the germline V gene.

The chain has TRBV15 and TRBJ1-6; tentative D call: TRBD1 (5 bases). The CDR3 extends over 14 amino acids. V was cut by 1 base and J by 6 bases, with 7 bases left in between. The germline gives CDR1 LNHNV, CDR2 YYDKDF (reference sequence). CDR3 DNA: TGTGCCACCAGCAGAGGTCAGGGTAATTCACCCCTCCACTTT. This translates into CATSRGQGNSPLHF.

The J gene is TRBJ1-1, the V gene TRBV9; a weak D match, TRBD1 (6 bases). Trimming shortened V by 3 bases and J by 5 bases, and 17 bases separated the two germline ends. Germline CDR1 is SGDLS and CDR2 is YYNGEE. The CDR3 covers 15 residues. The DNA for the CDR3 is TGTGCCAGCAGCGCCGACCCCGGGGGGCGGACTGAAGCTTTCTTT. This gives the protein CASSADPGGRTEAFF.

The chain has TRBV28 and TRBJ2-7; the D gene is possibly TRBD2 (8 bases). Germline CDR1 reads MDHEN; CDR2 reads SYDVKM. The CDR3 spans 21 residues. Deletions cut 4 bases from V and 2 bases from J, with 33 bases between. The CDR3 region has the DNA TGTGCCAGCAGTTATCAGACAGGGTCCTCCCTCAGCGGGAGATACCCCTACGAGCAGTACTTC. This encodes CASSYQTGSSLSGRYPYEQYF.

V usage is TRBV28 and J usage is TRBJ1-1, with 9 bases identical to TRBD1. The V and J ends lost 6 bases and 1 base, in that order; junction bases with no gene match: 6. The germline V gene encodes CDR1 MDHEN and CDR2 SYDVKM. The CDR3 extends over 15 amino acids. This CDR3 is CASRDSGQGNTEAFF. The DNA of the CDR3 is TGTGCCAGCAGGGACTCGGGACAGGGGAACACTGAAGCTTTCTTT.

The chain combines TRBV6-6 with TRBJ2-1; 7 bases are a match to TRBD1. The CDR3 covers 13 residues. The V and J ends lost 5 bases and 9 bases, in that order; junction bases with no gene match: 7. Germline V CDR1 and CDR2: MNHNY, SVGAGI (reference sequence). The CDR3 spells CASSPLTGSEQFF. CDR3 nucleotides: TGTGCCAGCAGTCCGTTGACAGGGTCTGAGCAGTTCTTC.

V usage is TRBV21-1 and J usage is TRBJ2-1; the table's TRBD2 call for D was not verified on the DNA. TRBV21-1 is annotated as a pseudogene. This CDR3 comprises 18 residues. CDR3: CASSKARLSSGYYNEQFF. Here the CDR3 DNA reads TGTGCCAGCAGCAAAGCGCGGTTGAGTAGCGGGTATTACAATGAGCAGTTCTTC.

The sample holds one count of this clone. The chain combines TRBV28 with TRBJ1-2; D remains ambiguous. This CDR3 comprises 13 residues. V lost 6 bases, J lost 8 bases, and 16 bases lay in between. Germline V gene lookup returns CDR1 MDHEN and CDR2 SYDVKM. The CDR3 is CASRSGGVGGYTF. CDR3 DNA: TGTGCCAGCAGGTCAGGTGGGGTCGGAGGCTACACCTTC.

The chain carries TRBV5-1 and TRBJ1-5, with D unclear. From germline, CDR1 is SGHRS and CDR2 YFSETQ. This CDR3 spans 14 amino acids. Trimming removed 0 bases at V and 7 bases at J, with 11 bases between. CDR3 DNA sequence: TGCGCCAGCAGCTTGGGTGGGGTTCGGCAGCCCCAGCATTTT. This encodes CASSLGGVRQPQHF.

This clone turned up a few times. CDR3 sequence (DNA): TGTGCCAGCAGCTTGGAACCCTATGGCTACACCTTC. Its protein is CASSLEPYGYTF. V usage is TRBV5-6 and J usage is TRBJ1-2; no reliable D call. The V gene lost 0 bases and the J gene lost 4 bases, with 4 bases spanning the gap. Germline values: CDR1 SGHDT, CDR2 YYEEEE. This CDR3 has 12 residues.

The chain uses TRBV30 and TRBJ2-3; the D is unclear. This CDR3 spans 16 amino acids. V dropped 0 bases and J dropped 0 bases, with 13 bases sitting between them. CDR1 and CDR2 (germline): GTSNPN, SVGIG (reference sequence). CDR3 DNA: TGTGCCTGGAGTGTAGGTGGGATGCCTAGCACAGATACGCAGTATTTT. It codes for CAWSVGGMPSTDTQYF.

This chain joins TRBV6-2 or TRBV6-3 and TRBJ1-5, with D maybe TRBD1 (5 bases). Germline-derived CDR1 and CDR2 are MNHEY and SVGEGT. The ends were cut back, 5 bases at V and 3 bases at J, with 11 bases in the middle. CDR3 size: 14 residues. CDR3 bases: TGTGCCAGCAGTAAGGGACTACTCAATCAGCCCCAGCATTTT. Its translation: CASSKGLLNQPQHF.

The CDR3 coding sequence is TGCGCCAGCAGCCCCGGCTTGCGAGGCGGATCGTACACAGATACGCAGTATTTT. Translated, it gives CASSPGLRGGSYTDTQYF. The chain combines TRBV5-1 with TRBJ2-3; D is ambiguous. Germline-derived CDR1 and CDR2 are SGHRS and YFSETQ. The CDR3 totals 18 residues. V was shortened by 4 bases and J by 2 bases, with 23 bases between the two germline ends.

This chain's CDR3 is CSASGPGRMFF. CDR3 in DNA: TGCAGTGCTAGCGGACCGGGCCGTATGTTTTTT. The rearrangement uses TRBV20-1 and TRBJ1-4; D gene ambiguous. The CDR3 is made up of 11 amino acids. V was clipped by 3 bases and J by 15 bases, with 14 bases between them. Germline CDR1 and CDR2: DFQATT and SNEGSKA (reference sequence).

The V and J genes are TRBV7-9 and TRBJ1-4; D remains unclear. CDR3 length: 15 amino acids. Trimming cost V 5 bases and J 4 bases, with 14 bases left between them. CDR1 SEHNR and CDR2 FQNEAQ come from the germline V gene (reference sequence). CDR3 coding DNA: TGTGCCAGCAGCCTCGCGTCGGGGAGTAATGAAAAACTGTTTTTT. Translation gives CASSLASGSNEKLFF.

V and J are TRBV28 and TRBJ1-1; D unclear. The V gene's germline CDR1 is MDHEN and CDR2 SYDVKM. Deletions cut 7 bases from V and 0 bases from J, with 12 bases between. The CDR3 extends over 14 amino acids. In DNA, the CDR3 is TGTGCCAGCATATTCGGGCAGTTGAACACTGAAGCTTTCTTT. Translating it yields CASIFGQLNTEAFF.

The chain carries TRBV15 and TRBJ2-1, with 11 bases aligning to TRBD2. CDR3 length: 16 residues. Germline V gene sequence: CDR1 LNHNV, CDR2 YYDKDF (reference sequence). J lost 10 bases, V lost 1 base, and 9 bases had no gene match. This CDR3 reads CATSRAETSGIWEQFF. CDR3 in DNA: TGTGCCACCAGCAGAGCGGAGACTAGCGGGATTTGGGAGCAGTTCTTC.

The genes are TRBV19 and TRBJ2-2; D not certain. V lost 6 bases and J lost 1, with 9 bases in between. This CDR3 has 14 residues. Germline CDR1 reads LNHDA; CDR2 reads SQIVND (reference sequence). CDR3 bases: TGTGCCAGTAGCGGCAGAGAGAACACCGGGGAGCTGTTTTTT. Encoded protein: CASSGRENTGELFF.